Listed here are 32 T cell receptor beta chains from one sample, sequenced in a study of PD-1 blockade in classical Hodgkin lymphoma. Time point described: cycle 4 day 1 (C4D1), after five to seven weeks of nivolumab. Every one of the patients relapsed after autologous stem cell transplantation (brentuximab vedotin exposure was variable). Profiling relied on immunoSEQ multiplex PCR, and the TCRdb table lists in-frame clones only, not all of them. The data show 90,000 to 110,000 clones, over 85% seen once. This specimen was peripheral blood mononuclear cells (PBMCs), taken before the fourth cycle of nivolumab. All receptors derive from a human donor with classical Hodgkin lymphoma.

V usage is TRBV2 and J usage is TRBJ1-5; TRBD1 might be the D (6 bases). Germline values: CDR1 SNHLY, CDR2 FYNNEI. This CDR3 is built from 16 residues. V was clipped by 3 bases and J by 4 bases, with 16 bases between them. CDR3 coding DNA: TGTGCCAGCAGTGACCAATCCGGGACAATAAATCAGCCCCAGCATTTT. It specifies CASSDQSGTINQPQHF. Full variable domain (rest looked up from reference TRBV2 and TRBJ1-5): EPEVTQTPSHQVTQMGQEVILRCVPISNHLYFYWYRQILGQKVEFLVSFYNNEISEKSEIFDDQFSVERPDGSNFTLKIRSTKLEDSAMYFCASSDQSGTINQPQHFGDGTRLSIL.

The chain employs TRBV18 and TRBJ2-5; 9 bases are shared with TRBD2. V trimming: 3 bases; J trimming: 4 bases; junction bases outside the gene matches: 9. Germline V gene data show CDR1 as KGHSH and CDR2 as LQKENI. The CDR3 loop spans 16 amino acids. CDR3 coding DNA: TGTGCCAGCTCACCTTTAGCGGGAGTTTCGGGAGAGACCCAGTACTTC. This sequence encodes CASSPLAGVSGETQYF.

This rearrangement joins TRBV15 to TRBJ1-5; D possibly corresponds to TRBD1 (5 bases). From germline, CDR1 is LNHNV and CDR2 YYDKDF (reference sequence). V dropped 1 base and J dropped 0 bases, with 10 bases sitting between them. The CDR3 has 16 residues. The CDR3 reads CATSRVRQLSNQPQHF. The CDR3 DNA is TGTGCCACCAGCAGAGTCCGACAGCTTAGCAATCAGCCCCAGCATTTT.

V and J are TRBV9 and TRBJ1-2; D may be TRBD1 (5 bases). Germline CDR1 SGDLS, CDR2 YYNGEE. Trimming stripped 7 bases from V and 4 bases from J, with 14 bases between. The CDR3 has 13 amino acids. The CDR3 sequence is CASRLGPSYGYTF. The CDR3 DNA reads as TGTGCCAGCCGCCTGGGACCGAGCTATGGCTACACCTTC.

The V call is TRBV6-1, the J call TRBJ1-1; D unclear. V lost 6 bases and J 3 bases, leaving 17 bases between the germline ends. This CDR3 comprises 15 residues. CDR1 is MNHNS, CDR2 SASEGT, per germline. CDR3 sequence: CASRAGGIRYTEAFF. In nucleotides, the CDR3 is TGTGCCAGCAGGGCCGGAGGCATCCGATACACTGAAGCTTTCTTT.

V gene TRBV9 combines with J gene TRBJ2-3; D ambiguous. The V and J ends lost 0 bases and 2 bases respectively, with 10 bases between them. This CDR3 contains 15 residues. Germline loops: CDR1 SGDLS, CDR2 YYNGEE. This chain's CDR3 is CASSVGVRTTDTQYF. CDR3 DNA sequence: TGTGCCAGCAGCGTAGGGGTAAGGACCACAGATACGCAGTATTTT.

The rearrangement links TRBV5-5 to TRBJ2-3, with TRBD2 matching over 9 bases. The CDR3 totals 15 residues. Germline V gene data show CDR1 as SGHKS and CDR2 as YYEKEE (reference sequence). J was trimmed by 5 bases and V by 4 bases; bases with no gene match: 8. The DNA for the CDR3 is TGTGCCAGCAGCCGGGGACTAGCAGCCCAAGATACGCAGTATTTT. Translating it yields CASSRGLAAQDTQYF.

The rearrangement links TRBV6-5 to TRBJ1-2; D possibly corresponds to TRBD1 (5 bases). The V end was cut by 2 bases, the J end by 6 bases, with 10 bases between. CDR1 is MNHEY and CDR2 is SVGAGI in the germline V gene. CDR3 length: 13 amino acids. The CDR3, as DNA: TGTGCCAGCAGTTACGGTCAGGGCCATGGCTACACCTTC. Its protein is CASSYGQGHGYTF.

V is TRBV29-1 and J is TRBJ2-7, with D perhaps TRBD2 (6 bases). The CDR3 runs 15 residues. The V gene's germline CDR1 is SQVTM and CDR2 ANQGSEA. V lost 4 bases and J lost 5, with 21 bases in between. CDR3 DNA: TGCAGCGTTGCCTTCCTGCGGAGGGAATTTGACGAGCAGTACTTC. Its protein product is CSVAFLRREFDEQYF.

This chain uses TRBV11-2 with TRBJ2-1, with TRBD2 identical over 7 bases. The germline CDR1 and CDR2 sequences are SGHAT and FQNNGV. CDR3 length: 17 amino acids. Trimming removed 5 bases from V and 4 bases from J; junction bases left unmatched: 14. Written as DNA, the CDR3 is TGTGCCAGCAGCCATTACAAGCGGGGCGCGACTTACAATGAGCAGTTCTTC. It codes for CASSHYKRGATYNEQFF.

The V gene is TRBV6-1, the J gene TRBJ2-1; 7 nucleotides match TRBD2. The CDR3 totals 12 residues. Germline CDR1 reads MNHNS; CDR2 reads SASEGT. The ends lost 6 bases at V and 9 bases at J; junction bases unmatched: 5. The CDR3 DNA reads as TGTGCCAGCAGGGGGACTACGGGTGAGCAGTTCTTC. This sequence encodes CASRGTTGEQFF.

V usage is TRBV29-1 and J usage is TRBJ2-7; D remains ambiguous. With 0 bases removed from V and 5 bases from J, the gap between germline ends came to 14 bases. The CDR3 has 14 residues. Germline V gene lookup returns CDR1 SQVTM and CDR2 ANQGSEA. The CDR3 here is CSVEDLSSVHEQYF. The DNA for the CDR3 is TGCAGCGTTGAAGATCTCTCGTCCGTCCACGAGCAGTACTTC.

The chain carries TRBV6-5 and TRBJ1-2; D may be TRBD1 (5 bases). Germline V gene sequence: CDR1 MNHEY, CDR2 SVGAGI. CDR3 length: 14 amino acids. Trimming removed 6 bases from V and 8 bases from J, with 19 bases in between. The CDR3 DNA reads TGTGCCAGCAGCCCAGGCCCTTGGGGCTGGGGCTACACCTTC. Its protein product is CASSPGPWGWGYTF.

V and J are TRBV4-3 and TRBJ2-1; D might be TRBD2 (6 bases). Germline CDR1 is LGHNA and CDR2 is YSLEER. V was trimmed by 0 bases and J by 10 bases, leaving 19 bases between them. The CDR3 is 16 amino acids. The CDR3 region is CASSQDWGSSGREQFF. For the CDR3, the DNA is TGCGCCAGCAGCCAAGATTGGGGTAGCAGCGGGCGCGAGCAGTTCTTC.

The CDR3 sequence: CASSPDRVGAEAFF. For the CDR3, the DNA is TGCGCCAGCAGCCCTGACAGGGTCGGGGCTGAAGCTTTCTTT. The V gene is TRBV5-1, the J gene TRBJ1-1; the match to TRBD1 covers 7 bases. Germline lookup yields CDR1 SGHRS and CDR2 YFSETQ. V was clipped by 4 bases and J by 6 bases; unmatched bases: 9. The CDR3 has 14 amino acids.

This chain joins TRBV7-9 and TRBJ2-2; TRBD1 matches at 7 bases. Germline-derived CDR1 and CDR2 are SEHNR and FQNEAQ (reference sequence). The CDR3 has 15 residues. V lost 5 bases to trimming and J lost 5 bases; unmatched junction nucleotides: 8. The CDR3 DNA sequence: TGTGCCAGCAGCCATCCACAGGGGCAAACCGGGGAGCTGTTTTTT. It translates to CASSHPQGQTGELFF.

The rearrangement links TRBV19 to TRBJ2-5; 8 bases match TRBD2. J was trimmed by 2 bases and V by 5 bases; bases with no gene match: 13. This CDR3 is 17 amino acids long. The V gene's germline CDR1 is LNHDA and CDR2 SQIVND (reference sequence). The CDR3, as DNA: TGTGCCAGTAGTCCCGGGACTAGTCGAGGTCAACAAGAGACCCAGTACTTC. Its translation is CASSPGTSRGQQETQYF.

This clone turned up a few times. The V call is TRBV14, the J call TRBJ2-7; the D gene could be TRBD1 or TRBD2 (5 bases each). This CDR3 has 12 amino acids. V dropped 6 bases and J dropped 3 bases, with 9 bases sitting between them. CDR1 SGHDN and CDR2 FVKESK come from the germline V gene. The CDR3 loop is CASSLGRYEQYF. In DNA form, the CDR3 reads TGTGCCAGCAGTTTGGGACGCTACGAGCAGTACTTC.

The chain carries TRBV7-9 and TRBJ1-6, with 9 bases fitting TRBD1. CDR1 is SEHNR and CDR2 is FQNEAQ in the germline V gene (reference sequence). The CDR3 is made up of 15 amino acids. Unmatched junction bases numbered 4, after V lost 4 bases and J lost 6 bases. The CDR3 protein is CASSSETGGNSPLHF. CDR3 DNA: TGTGCCAGCAGCTCCGAGACAGGGGGTAATTCACCCCTCCACTTT.

CDR3 sequence reads: CASSLDRGANNEQFF. DNA of the CDR3: TGTGCCAGCAGCTTAGATCGAGGTGCAAACAATGAGCAGTTCTTC. The rearrangement links TRBV11-3 to TRBJ2-1; no clear D gene. The V gene lost 0 bases and the J gene lost 5 bases, with 11 bases spanning the gap. This CDR3 contains 15 residues. Germline CDR1 SGHNT, CDR2 YENEEA.

The CDR3: CASSPEDGLGRNTQYF. In DNA form, the CDR3 reads TGTGCCAGCAGCCCTGAGGACGGGTTGGGTCGGAATACGCAGTATTTT. The V gene is TRBV14, the J gene TRBJ2-3; unclear D gene. The germline gives CDR1 SGHDN, CDR2 FVKESK. The CDR3 has 16 amino acids. Trimming removed 4 bases at V and 7 bases at J, with 21 bases between.

This rearrangement joins TRBV2 to TRBJ2-1; D perhaps matches TRBD2 (5 bases). The V gene's germline CDR1 is SNHLY and CDR2 FYNNEI. V dropped 0 bases and J dropped 2 bases, with 8 bases sitting between them. CDR3 size: 15 residues. Written as DNA, the CDR3 is TGTGCCAGCAGTGAAGCAAGCGGCCCCTACAATGAGCAGTTCTTC. This translates into CASSEASGPYNEQFF. The variable domain in full, with the rest retrieved from reference TRBV2 and TRBJ2-1, is EPEVTQTPSHQVTQMGQEVILRCVPISNHLYFYWYRQILGQKVEFLVSFYNNEISEKSEIFDDQFSVERPDGSNFTLKIRSTKLEDSAMYFCASSEASGPYNEQFFGPGTRLTVL.

The chain uses TRBV14 and TRBJ2-7, with 11 bases identical to TRBD2. The V gene end was trimmed by 1 base and the J gene end by 0 bases; junction bases not matched to a gene: 8. The germline CDR1 and CDR2 sequences are SGHDN and FVKESK. The CDR3 extends over 18 amino acids. As DNA, the CDR3 is TGTGCCAGCAGCCAAGCCGGGACTAGCGGTTGGAGCTCCTACGAGCAGTACTTC. Encoded protein: CASSQAGTSGWSSYEQYF. The full variable domain, completed using reference TRBV14 and TRBJ2-7, is EAGVTQFPSHSVIEKGQTVTLRCDPISGHDNLYWYRRVMGKEIKFLLHFVKESKQDESGMPNNRFLAERTGGTYSTLKVQPAELEDSGVYFCASSQAGTSGWSSYEQYFGPGTRLTVT.

The gene calls are TRBV5-1 and TRBJ2-5; a possible D gene is TRBD1 (5 bases). From germline, CDR1 is SGHRS and CDR2 YFSETQ. Trimming removed 1 base at V and 1 base at J, with 8 bases between. The CDR3 is 14 amino acids. The CDR3 sequence: CASSLSTGQETQYF. The CDR3 DNA follows: TGCGCCAGCAGCTTGTCAACAGGCCAAGAGACCCAGTACTTC.

The rearrangement uses TRBV5-4 and TRBJ2-7; 10 nucleotides match TRBD2. Per the germline V gene, CDR1 is SGHNT and CDR2 is YYREEE (reference sequence). Unmatched junction bases numbered 8, after V lost 5 bases and J lost 6 bases. The CDR3 is 14 residues long. The CDR3 DNA is TGTGCCAGCAGACCGAGCGGGAGGGGGCGCGAGCAGTACTTC. The encoded protein is CASRPSGRGREQYF.

V and J are TRBV9 and TRBJ2-2; TRBD1 aligns across 12 bases. V dropped 3 bases and J dropped 0; count of bases not matched to a gene: 6. Germline V gene sequence: CDR1 SGDLS, CDR2 YYNGEE. The CDR3 runs to 18 residues. DNA for the CDR3: TGTGCCAGCAGCGAGGGGACAGGGGGCCTTCCGAACACCGGGGAGCTGTTTTTT. It translates to CASSEGTGGLPNTGELFF.

The chain combines TRBV5-5 with TRBJ2-7; 7 bases line up with TRBD1. There are 15 residues in the CDR3. The germline CDR1 and CDR2 sequences are SGHKS and YYEKEE (reference sequence). V was clipped by 4 bases and J by 1 base; unmatched bases: 8. CDR3 DNA: TGTGCCAGCAGCCGAGGGACAGCACCGTCCTACGAGCAGTACTTC. Translating gives CASSRGTAPSYEQYF.

This clone came up once. The chain employs TRBV7-2 and TRBJ2-5; D not resolved. This CDR3 has 14 residues. Germline CDR1 SGHTA, CDR2 FQGNSA. V was trimmed by 1 base and J by 6 bases, leaving 12 bases between them. CDR3 nucleotide sequence: TGTGCCAGCAGCTTAGTAGGCCTACCGCAGACCCAGTACTTC. Amino acid sequence: CASSLVGLPQTQYF.

The V and J genes are TRBV5-4 and TRBJ1-2; D is perhaps TRBD1 (5 bases). V lost 4 bases and J lost 0, with 16 bases in between. This CDR3 has 16 residues. Germline assignment: CDR1 SGHNT and CDR2 YYREEE (reference sequence). CDR3 in DNA: TGTGCCAGCAGCAATGGTTCAGGGATCGCTAACTATGGCTACACCTTC. Residues: CASSNGSGIANYGYTF. The full variable domain, completed using reference TRBV5-4 and TRBJ1-2, is ETGVTQSPTHLIKTRGQQVTLRCSSQSGHNTVSWYQQALGQGPQFIFQYYREEENGRGNFPPRFSGLQFPNYSSELNVNALELDDSALYLCASSNGSGIANYGYTFGSGTRLTVV.

The gene calls are TRBV5-1 and TRBJ1-4, with 11 bases that match TRBD1. The V segment lost 3 bases and the J segment 1 base; nucleotides outside the gene matches: 2. The CDR3 is made up of 16 amino acids. CDR1 and CDR2 from the germline V gene are SGHRS and YFSETQ. CDR3 nucleotides: TGCGCCAGCAGCTGGGGACAGGGGGTAACTAATGAAAAACTGTTTTTT. Translated, it gives CASSWGQGVTNEKLFF.

The chain combines TRBV2 with TRBJ1-1; D is perhaps TRBD1 (6 bases). V was trimmed by 6 bases and J by 3 bases, leaving 17 bases between them. The CDR3 covers 15 residues. Germline-derived CDR1 and CDR2 are SNHLY and FYNNEI. CDR3 amino acids: CASRIIQGEDTEAFF. CDR3 sequence (DNA): TGTGCCAGCAGGATCATACAGGGCGAGGACACTGAAGCTTTCTTT.

The chain couples TRBV9 to TRBJ1-1, with D tentatively TRBD1 (6 bases). The V and J ends lost 5 bases and 0 bases respectively, with 11 bases between them. Germline V CDR1 and CDR2: SGDLS, YYNGEE. This CDR3 has 14 amino acids. CDR3 region: CASRSGTMNTEAFF. In nucleotides, the CDR3 is TGTGCCAGCAGATCCGGGACAATGAACACTGAAGCTTTCTTT.